This T cell receptor (beta chain) is drawn from a study of blood T cells in healthy people across ages. Findings and limits, study-wide: With age, beta diversity per million T cells declined roughly linearly, significantly by roughly 40.

CDR3 length: 16 amino acids. V was pared by 0 bases and J by 6 bases, with 15 bases between. CDR1 is SNHLY and CDR2 is FYNNEI in the germline V gene. A second PCR of 7 to 11 cycles used a sample-barcoded 5' primer and a J-beta primer mix. TCRdb used MiXCR to reprocess the 5' RACE reads, holding one entry per CDR3 protein. The sample records 2 million or so distinct CDR3 sequences, roughly 50% being singletons. This clonotype was detected ten times or more. What it recognizes is unknown. The source material was blood. This chain uses TRBV2 with TRBJ2-1, with D unresolved. The TCR comes from a woman between 40 and 55 years old in good health. DNA for the CDR3: TGTGCCAGCAGTGAAGCCGCCACCACTGTCCTCAATGAGCAGTTCTTC. This codes for CASSEAATTVLNEQFF.